These 30 T cell receptor beta chains were sequenced from one sample in a study of control samples from healthy donors and cancer patients. Sequencing used immunoSEQ multiplex PCR; TCRdb keeps in-frame clones, though not all of them. Of roughly 130,000 clones in the sample, 80% to 90% were seen once. The sequenced sample was blood. All receptors derive from a woman aged 30 to 39 in good health.

The chain uses TRBV5-1 and TRBJ1-2; no reliable D call. This CDR3 has 14 amino acids. Germline V gene lookup returns CDR1 SGHRS and CDR2 YFSETQ. The V end lost 0 bases, the J end lost 2 bases, and 8 bases lay between the germline ends. For the CDR3, the DNA is TGCGCCAGCAGCTTGGGGCAGAGAAACTATGGCTACACCTTC. Translated: CASSLGQRNYGYTF. Filled out from reference TRBV5-1 and TRBJ1-2, the complete variable domain reads KAGVTQTPRYLIKTRGQQVTLSCSPISGHRSVSWYQQTPGQGLQFLFEYFSETQRNKGNFPGRFSGRQFSNSRSEMNVSTLELGDSALYLCASSLGQRNYGYTFGSGTRLTVV.

CDR3 nucleotide sequence: TGTGCCAGCAGTGCCACCCAGGGGTATAGCACAGATACGCAGTATTTT. It yields the protein CASSATQGYSTDTQYF. The gene calls are TRBV28 and TRBJ2-3; a weak D match, TRBD1 (6 bases). CDR3 size: 16 residues. Germline V gives CDR1 MDHEN, CDR2 SYDVKM. Trimming removed 5 bases from V and 0 bases from J, with 15 bases in between.

The chain links TRBV3-1 (or the pseudogene TRBV3-2) to TRBJ1-2, with a possible D match to TRBD1 (5 bases). The CDR3 is made up of 16 amino acids. The V end lost 2 bases, the J end lost 5 bases, and 18 bases lay between the germline ends. In germline, CDR1 is LGHDT, CDR2 YNNKEL (reference sequence). The CDR3 region has the DNA TGTGCCAGCAGCCAAAGCGCATCCAGGGTGTGGTATGGCTACACCTTC. Amino acids: CASSQSASRVWYGYTF.

The chain uses TRBV29-1 and TRBJ2-5, with D unclear. The V and J ends lost 6 bases and 4 bases respectively, with 21 bases between them. The CDR3 length is 15 residues. Germline CDR1 and CDR2: SQVTM and ANQGSEA. CDR3: CSVTTVSSPPETQYF. CDR3 sequence (DNA): TGCAGCGTCACGACCGTTTCTAGTCCCCCAGAGACCCAGTACTTC.

The V and J genes are TRBV10-1 and TRBJ1-3; possibly TRBD1 for D (5 bases). CDR1 and CDR2 from the germline V gene are WNHNN and SYGVQD (reference sequence). The CDR3 covers 14 residues. Trimming took 8 bases from V and 2 from J, leaving 13 bases between them. The CDR3 nucleotides are TGCGCCAGCTGGTTTGAGGGGCCTGGAAACACCATATATTTT. This encodes CASWFEGPGNTIYF.

V usage is TRBV6-1 and J usage is TRBJ2-1; D unresolved. Trimming took off 1 base at V and 0 bases at J, with 7 bases between the two ends. The germline gives CDR1 MNHNS, CDR2 SASEGT. This CDR3 is 15 amino acids long. The CDR3 DNA is TGTGCCAGCAGTGAAGGACTGGCCTCCTACAATGAGCAGTTCTTC. Amino acids: CASSEGLASYNEQFF.

The rearrangement links TRBV10-3 to TRBJ2-5; TRBD1 matches at 10 bases. The V segment lost 0 bases and the J segment 4 bases; nucleotides outside the gene matches: 8. The CDR3 is made up of 17 amino acids. Per the germline V gene, CDR1 is ENHRY and CDR2 is SYGVKD. The CDR3 DNA reads as TGTGCCATCAGTGAGTCACCGGACAGGGGGAGGACAGAGACCCAGTACTTC. Protein: CAISESPDRGRTETQYF.

The chain is built from TRBV7-2 and TRBJ1-4; D not certain. V was trimmed by 1 base and J by 8 bases, leaving 11 bases between them. The germline V gene has CDR1 SGHTA and CDR2 FQGNSA. The CDR3 sequence is 14 residues long. The CDR3 nucleotides read TGTGCCAGCAGCTTAGATCTCCGGGCCGAAAAACTGTTTTTT. Translation: CASSLDLRAEKLFF.

V usage is TRBV13 and J usage is TRBJ2-1; 13 bases map to TRBD2. The CDR3 sequence is 14 residues long. V shed 10 bases and J 5 bases; nucleotides not matched to a gene: 5. Germline values: CDR1 PRHDT, CDR2 FYEKMQ (reference sequence). CDR3 region: CATGLAGDHNEQFF. The CDR3 DNA reads as TGTGCCACCGGACTAGCGGGAGACCACAATGAGCAGTTCTTC.

This sequence joins TRBV30 and TRBJ2-1; D is unclear. Per the germline V gene, CDR1 is GTSNPN and CDR2 is SVGIG (reference sequence). Between the trimmed V and J ends, which lost 5 bases and 8 bases, there was a span of 13 bases. The CDR3 length is 12 residues. CDR3 sequence: CAWAYRADEQFF. The CDR3 coding sequence is TGTGCCTGGGCCTACCGGGCCGATGAGCAGTTCTTC.

The J gene is TRBJ2-5, the V gene TRBV2, with D possibly TRBD2 on 5 matching bases. The CDR3 has 13 residues. The V end lost 4 bases, the J end lost 3 bases, and 9 bases lay between the germline ends. The V gene's germline CDR1 is SNHLY and CDR2 FYNNEI. This CDR3 is CASSAAREETQYF. The CDR3 bases are TGTGCCAGCAGTGCGGCGCGGGAAGAGACCCAGTACTTC.

The rearrangement joins TRBV30 to TRBJ1-1; weak D call: TRBD1 (6 bases). The CDR3 is 14 residues long. Germline CDR1 GTSNPN, CDR2 SVGIG (reference sequence). Trimming shortened V by 7 bases and J by 5 bases, and 20 bases separated the two germline ends. The DNA for the CDR3 is TGTGCCTCCTCCCCCACAGGGTGGAGGACTGAAGCTTTCTTT. This encodes CASSPTGWRTEAFF.

This clone was seen repeatedly, ten times or more. In DNA form, the CDR3 reads TGTGCCAGCAGCTTAGATCCAGGAAGGATGGGCGGCTACACCTTC. Amino acid sequence: CASSLDPGRMGGYTF. This chain joins TRBV7-9 and TRBJ1-2; D remains ambiguous. The CDR3 is 15 residues long. V was shortened by 1 base and J by 8 bases, with 17 bases between the two germline ends. CDR1 and CDR2 (germline): SEHNR, FQNEAQ (reference sequence).

The CDR3 region has the DNA TGTGCCAGCAGTCGCGGGACTAGCGGGAGACCTGGAGATACGCAGTATTTT. This encodes CASSRGTSGRPGDTQYF. The V call is TRBV27, the J call TRBJ2-3, with TRBD2 identical over 14 bases. With 5 bases clipped from V and 5 bases from J, the junction kept 9 bases outside the gene matches. CDR3 size: 17 residues. CDR1 is MNHEY, CDR2 SMNVEV, per germline (reference sequence).

This rearrangement joins TRBV15 to TRBJ1-2; D possibly corresponds to TRBD1 (6 bases). CDR1 and CDR2 from the germline V gene are LNHNV and YYDKDF (reference sequence). Between the trimmed V and J ends, which lost 5 bases and 4 bases, there was a span of 23 bases. The CDR3 runs 17 residues. Here the CDR3 reads CATSAHPSGGAGYGYTF. CDR3 nucleotide sequence: TGTGCCACCAGCGCGCACCCCAGTGGGGGGGCGGGCTATGGCTACACCTTC. Based on the CDR3 plus reference TRBV15 and TRBJ1-2, the full variable domain is DAMVIQNPRYQVTQFGKPVTLSCSQTLNHNVMYWYQQKSSQAPKLLFHYYDKDFNNEADTPDNFQSRRPNTSFCFLDIRSPGLGDTAMYLCATSAHPSGGAGYGYTFGSGTRLTVV.

The V gene is TRBV4-2, the J gene TRBJ2-7; TRBD2 aligns across 10 bases. The V gene's germline CDR1 is LGHNA and CDR2 YNFKEQ. The CDR3 is 16 residues long. V lost 2 bases, J lost 6 bases, and 10 bases stayed unmatched. The CDR3 loop is CASSQPTLAGAGEQYF. The CDR3 DNA reads as TGTGCCAGCAGCCAACCCACCCTAGCGGGGGCCGGCGAGCAGTACTTC.

CDR3 in amino acids: CSASGSEKLFF. The CDR3 region has the DNA TGCAGCGCCTCAGGGTCTGAAAAACTGTTTTTT. This chain connects TRBV29-1 to TRBJ1-4, with a tentative D call TRBD1 (5 bases). The CDR3 is 11 amino acids. V gave up 7 bases and J gave up 7 bases, with 10 bases separating them. Germline assignment: CDR1 SQVTM and CDR2 ANQGSEA.

This chain connects TRBV29-1 to TRBJ1-5; 8 positions match TRBD1. CDR3 length equals 13 residues. Germline V gene data show CDR1 as SQVTM and CDR2 as ANQGSEA. Trimming took 6 bases from V and 5 from J; bases not matched to a gene: 6. CDR3 bases: TGCAGCGTGGCGACAGGGGTGGATCAGCCCCAGCATTTT. Protein sequence: CSVATGVDQPQHF.

The V and J genes are TRBV2 and TRBJ2-3; 7 bases are a match to TRBD2. This CDR3 has 13 residues. Germline CDR1 is SNHLY and CDR2 is FYNNEI. The trim removed 7 bases at V and 1 base at J, leaving 2 bases unmatched. The CDR3 nucleotides read TGTGCCAGCATCCTAGCGGGCACAGATACGCAGTATTTT. Translation: CASILAGTDTQYF. The entire variable domain, with the rest obtained from reference TRBV2 and TRBJ2-3, is as follows: EPEVTQTPSHQVTQMGQEVILRCVPISNHLYFYWYRQILGQKVEFLVSFYNNEISEKSEIFDDQFSVERPDGSNFTLKIRSTKLEDSAMYFCASILAGTDTQYFGPGTRLTVL.

Turning to this clone: The same CDR3 can be traced to other DNA sequences in this sample. The CDR3 region has the DNA TGTGCCAGCTCACCACAGGGGGCTGATCAGCCCCAGCATTTT. Its protein product is CASSPQGADQPQHF. The V and J genes are TRBV18 and TRBJ1-5; TRBD1 matches 7 bases. Germline V lookup: CDR1 KGHSH, CDR2 LQKENI. Unmatched junction bases numbered 2, after V lost 1 base and J lost 5 bases. This CDR3 contains 14 residues. Complete variable domain (other parts from reference TRBV18 and TRBJ1-5): NAGVMQNPRHLVRRRGQEARLRCSPMKGHSHVYWYRQLPEEGLKFMVYLQKENIIDESGMPKERFSAEFPKEGPSILRIQQVVRGDSAAYFCASSPQGADQPQHFGDGTRLSIL.

The chain links TRBV28 to TRBJ2-7; possible D gene TRBD2, 6 bases. CDR3 length equals 14 residues. Trimming cost V 1 base and J 3 bases, with 10 bases left between them. CDR1 is MDHEN, CDR2 SYDVKM, per germline. The DNA of the CDR3 is TGTGCCAGCAGTTTATCGTCCGGGGGCTACGAGCAGTACTTC. Amino acids: CASSLSSGGYEQYF.

The chain uses TRBV21-1 and TRBJ1-2. TRBV21-1 is a documented pseudogene. The CDR3 covers 18 residues. CDR3 sequence: CASSKECLEGRLNYGYTF. CDR3 bases: TGTGCCAGCAGCAAAGAGTGCTTAGAAGGGAGACTAAACTATGGCTACACCTTC.

This clone has a single count. V and J are TRBV11-3 and TRBJ2-3; unclear D gene. Germline V CDR1 and CDR2: SGHNT, YENEEA. Trimming took 5 bases from V and 4 from J, leaving 7 bases between them. This CDR3 has 12 residues. CDR3: CASSPNSDTQYF. CDR3 sequence (DNA): TGTGCCAGCAGCCCCAACTCAGATACGCAGTATTTT.

The chain recombines TRBV7-2 with TRBJ1-4; D is ambiguous. Germline V gene lookup returns CDR1 SGHTA and CDR2 FQGNSA. The CDR3 consists of 14 residues. V was pared by 1 base and J by 8 bases, with 11 bases between. The CDR3 here is CASSLGEKLEKLFF. The CDR3 DNA follows: TGTGCCAGCAGCTTAGGGGAGAAGCTAGAAAAACTGTTTTTT.

The chain links TRBV7-9 to TRBJ1-3; D might be TRBD1 (5 bases). The germline V gene has CDR1 SEHNR and CDR2 FQNEAQ (reference sequence). The CDR3 loop spans 15 amino acids. The V and J ends lost 3 bases and 4 bases respectively, with 13 bases between them. The CDR3 DNA follows: TGTGCCAGCAGCTTTTGGGGCTTGAAAGGAAACACCATATATTTT. It codes for CASSFWGLKGNTIYF.

This clone was recorded only once. The chain has TRBV27 and TRBJ1-5; a possible D gene is TRBD1 (5 bases). Germline CDR1 MNHEY, CDR2 SMNVEV (reference sequence). The CDR3 consists of 16 residues. Trimming shortened V by 5 bases and J by 3 bases, and 17 bases separated the two germline ends. CDR3 nucleotide sequence: TGTGCCAGCAGTGACTCTCCTAGGGGTAACAATCAGCCCCAGCATTTT. It yields the protein CASSDSPRGNNQPQHF.

CDR3 residues: CASSPMEGYTF. The CDR3 DNA follows: TGTGCCAGCAGCCCCATGGAAGGCTACACCTTC. This chain connects TRBV28 to TRBJ1-2; D unresolved. The V end lost 6 bases, the J end lost 8 bases, and 10 bases lay between the germline ends. This CDR3 is built from 11 residues. Germline CDR1 is MDHEN and CDR2 is SYDVKM.

This chain links TRBV29-1 with TRBJ1-2, with D maybe TRBD1 (5 bases). Trimming pared 3 bases from V and 2 bases from J, leaving 7 bases between. CDR1 is SQVTM, CDR2 ANQGSEA, per germline. This CDR3 is 12 amino acids long. The CDR3 sequence is CSVEAGNYGYTF. The CDR3 coding sequence is TGCAGCGTTGAGGCAGGGAACTATGGCTACACCTTC. The variable domain in full, completed from reference TRBV29-1 and TRBJ1-2, reads SAVISQKPSRDICQRGTSLTIQCQVDSQVTMMFWYRQQPGQSLTLIATANQGSEATYESGFVIDKFPISRPNLTFSTLTVSNMSPEDSSIYLCSVEAGNYGYTFGSGTRLTVV.

The chain is built from TRBV12-3 or TRBV12-4 and TRBJ1-1, with D unclear. CDR3 length equals 11 residues. V shed 5 bases and J shed 5 bases, with 6 bases lying between them. CDR3 sequence (DNA): TGTGCCAGCAGTCTGAGGACTGAAGCTTTCTTT. The encoded protein is CASSLRTEAFF.

CDR3 region: CAWSEDRYEKLFF. CDR3 sequence (DNA): TGTGCCTGGAGTGAGGACCGATATGAAAAACTGTTTTTT. The V and J genes are TRBV30 and TRBJ1-4; no clear D. The germline V and J ends were trimmed by 1 base and 6 bases, with 9 bases remaining between them. Germline V gene data show CDR1 as GTSNPN and CDR2 as SVGIG (reference sequence). The CDR3 covers 13 residues. Combining the CDR3 with reference TRBV30 and TRBJ1-4 gives the whole variable domain SQTIHQWPATLVQPVGSPLSLECTVEGTSNPNLYWYRQAAGRGLQLLFYSVGIGQISSEVPQNLSASRPQDRQFILSSKKLLLSDSGFYLCAWSEDRYEKLFFGSGTQLSVL.